The 20 T cell receptor beta chains presented below share a single source sample, sequenced in a study of OX40 agonist ivuxolimab in advanced cancers. Only in-frame clones appear in the TCRdb table, and some are missing; sequencing was by immunoSEQ multiplex PCR. The sample lists 95,000 to 150,000 clones, roughly 92% occurring once. The specimen was CD4+ or CD8+ T cells sorted from blood, collected in a trial of the OX40 agonist ivuxolimab. The receptors come from an adult with an advanced solid tumor such as melanoma, head and neck, liver or kidney cancer.

This clone was observed once. J is TRBJ1-1 and V is TRBV19; 7 bases are shared with TRBD1. In germline, CDR1 is LNHDA, CDR2 SQIVND (reference sequence). The CDR3 totals 15 residues. J was trimmed by 1 base and V by 0 bases; bases with no gene match: 2. The CDR3 loop is CASSIEGQPNTEAFF. Written as DNA, the CDR3 is TGTGCCAGTAGTATAGAGGGACAGCCGAACACTGAAGCTTTCTTT. Full variable domain (rest looked up from reference TRBV19 and TRBJ1-1): DGGITQSPKYLFRKEGQNVTLSCEQNLNHDAMYWYRQDPGQGLRLIYYSQIVNDFQKGDIAEGYSVSREKKESFPLTVTSAQKNPTAFYLCASSIEGQPNTEAFFGQGTRLTVV.

This chain links TRBV5-4 with TRBJ1-2; unclear D gene. Germline V gives CDR1 SGHNT, CDR2 YYREEE (reference sequence). The V end was cut by 3 bases, the J end by 4 bases, with 19 bases between. This CDR3 comprises 16 residues. The CDR3 coding sequence is TGTGCCAGCAGCTCCGACCGGGCCCCAAACCCCTATGGCTACACCTTC. It codes for CASSSDRAPNPYGYTF. Full variable domain (outside the CDR3, taken from reference TRBV5-4 and TRBJ1-2): ETGVTQSPTHLIKTRGQQVTLRCSSQSGHNTVSWYQQALGQGPQFIFQYYREEENGRGNFPPRFSGLQFPNYSSELNVNALELDDSALYLCASSSDRAPNPYGYTFGSGTRLTVV.

The CDR3 sequence is CASSPAGQANTGELFF. CDR3 nucleotide sequence: TGTGCCAGCAGCCCGGCGGGCCAGGCGAACACCGGGGAGCTGTTTTTT. The J gene is TRBJ2-2, the V gene TRBV7-2, with D tentatively TRBD2 (5 bases). The CDR3 runs 16 residues. V shed 5 bases and J shed 0 bases, with 13 bases lying between them. Germline-derived CDR1 and CDR2 are SGHTA and FQGNSA.

The chain recombines TRBV7-8 with TRBJ1-3, with 11 nucleotides matching TRBD1. From germline, CDR1 is SGHVS and CDR2 FQNEAQ. J gave up 4 bases and V 3 bases, and 2 bases lay outside the gene matches. This CDR3 is 15 amino acids long. In nucleotides, the CDR3 is TGTGCCAGCAGCTTGGACAGGGGGCCAGGAAACACCATATATTTT. This gives the protein CASSLDRGPGNTIYF.

The V call is TRBV27, the J call TRBJ1-5; D gene uncertain. CDR3 length equals 13 residues. Trimming took 2 bases from V and 4 from J, leaving 6 bases between them. The germline gives CDR1 MNHEY, CDR2 SMNVEV (reference sequence). CDR3 sequence: CASSLVGNQPQHF. CDR3 DNA: TGTGCCAGCAGTTTAGTCGGAAATCAGCCCCAGCATTTT.

The chain is built from TRBV5-1 and TRBJ1-1; 7 nucleotides match TRBD1. Trimming cost V 4 bases and J 0 bases; bases outside gene matches: 12. Germline V CDR1 and CDR2: SGHRS, YFSETQ. The CDR3 spans 17 residues. CDR3 protein: CASSIWDSFDMNTEAFF. CDR3 coding DNA: TGCGCCAGCAGCATTTGGGACAGCTTTGATATGAACACTGAAGCTTTCTTT.

J is TRBJ2-1 and V is TRBV5-1; 8 positions agree with TRBD2. The length of the CDR3 is 17 residues. Germline V gene lookup returns CDR1 SGHRS and CDR2 YFSETQ. Trimming cost V 0 bases and J 9 bases; bases outside gene matches: 14. DNA for the CDR3: TGCGCCAGCAGCTTGGGGGGTTCGACGGGAGGGCCTCTTGAGCAGTTCTTC. Amino acid sequence: CASSLGGSTGGPLEQFF.

Concerning this clone itself: Other DNA variants within this sample encode the same CDR3. This chain uses TRBV28 with TRBJ1-1; no definite D call. CDR3 size: 17 residues. Trimming left V 3 bases short and J 0 bases short, with 17 bases between. CDR1 MDHEN and CDR2 SYDVKM come from the germline V gene. The CDR3 spells CASSLGYMGTMNTEAFF. The CDR3 bases are TGTGCCAGCAGTTTGGGTTATATGGGTACAATGAACACTGAAGCTTTCTTT.

The chain has TRBV5-1 and TRBJ2-1; 14 bases are shared with TRBD2. The CDR3 runs 13 residues. Germline values: CDR1 SGHRS, CDR2 YFSETQ. The trim removed 3 bases at V and 15 bases at J, leaving 5 bases unmatched. CDR3 loop: CASSSGLAGVLFF. The CDR3 DNA reads as TGCGCCAGCAGCTCGGGACTAGCGGGGGTTCTGTTCTTC.

The genes are TRBV27 and TRBJ1-4; TRBD1 matches 8 bases. After removal of 2 bases from V and 8 bases from J, the junction contained 4 bases not matched to a gene. CDR3 size: 14 residues. Germline V CDR1 and CDR2: MNHEY, SMNVEV (reference sequence). The CDR3 nucleotides are TGTGCCAGCAGTTTACAGGGGGCTGGGGAAAAACTGTTTTTT. This codes for CASSLQGAGEKLFF.

The rearrangement uses TRBV28 and TRBJ1-5; D call uncertain. The ends were cut back, 3 bases at V and 5 bases at J, with 2 bases in the middle. Germline V gives CDR1 MDHEN, CDR2 SYDVKM. CDR3 size: 11 residues. CDR3 protein: CASSLDQPQHF. CDR3 sequence (DNA): TGTGCCAGCAGTTTGGATCAGCCCCAGCATTTT.

The chain has TRBV5-5 and TRBJ1-1; the D is unclear. This CDR3 has 13 residues. With 2 bases removed from V and 2 bases from J, the gap between germline ends came to 7 bases. From germline, CDR1 is SGHKS and CDR2 YYEKEE (reference sequence). CDR3 region: CASSFGPNTEAFF. The CDR3 DNA sequence: TGTGCCAGCAGCTTCGGTCCAAACACTGAAGCTTTCTTT.

The CDR3, as DNA: TGCGCCAGCAGCGTCCGACTAGCGGGAGACGCCGGGGAGCTGTTTTTT. Its protein product is CASSVRLAGDAGELFF. The V and J genes are TRBV5-1 and TRBJ2-2; 12 bases are a match to TRBD2. The CDR3 runs 16 residues. The germline V gene encodes CDR1 SGHRS and CDR2 YFSETQ. Trimming cost V 4 bases and J 6 bases; bases outside gene matches: 7.

The V and J genes are TRBV6-6 and TRBJ1-2, with 7 bases lining up with TRBD1. Germline V gene lookup returns CDR1 MNHNY and CDR2 SVGAGI (reference sequence). The V gene end was trimmed by 0 bases and the J gene end by 3 bases; junction bases not matched to a gene: 4. The CDR3 sequence is 15 residues long. The DNA of the CDR3 is TGTGCCAGCAGTTACTCGGGGACAGCCTACTATGGCTACACCTTC. Protein product: CASSYSGTAYYGYTF.

The chain has TRBV18 and TRBJ2-7, with 13 bases lining up with TRBD2. Germline V gives CDR1 KGHSH, CDR2 LQKENI. V shed 2 bases and J 6 bases; nucleotides not matched to a gene: 4. This CDR3 has 15 amino acids. CDR3 sequence reads: CASSPGTSGAGEQYF. Written as DNA, the CDR3 is TGTGCCAGCTCACCAGGGACTAGCGGGGCGGGCGAGCAGTACTTC. Together with reference TRBV18 and TRBJ2-7, the CDR3 gives the full variable domain: NAGVMQNPRHLVRRRGQEARLRCSPMKGHSHVYWYRQLPEEGLKFMVYLQKENIIDESGMPKERFSAEFPKEGPSILRIQQVVRGDSAAYFCASSPGTSGAGEQYFGPGTRLTVT.

The chain joins TRBV6-6 to TRBJ1-1, with D perhaps matching TRBD1 (5 bases). This CDR3 contains 13 residues. V gave up 2 bases and J gave up 2 bases, with 6 bases separating them. CDR1 is MNHNY and CDR2 is SVGAGI in the germline V gene (reference sequence). The CDR3: CASSYGGNTEAFF. DNA of the CDR3: TGTGCCAGCAGTTACGGGGGAAACACTGAAGCTTTCTTT.

CDR3 protein: CASSSSSGRIDEQFF. CDR3 in DNA: TGTGCCAGCAGCTCCTCTAGCGGGAGAATAGATGAGCAGTTCTTC. The chain carries TRBV7-9 and TRBJ2-1; 10 bases agree with TRBD2. The CDR3 length is 15 residues. The germline V gene has CDR1 SEHNR and CDR2 FQNEAQ (reference sequence). V was pared by 4 bases and J by 8 bases, with 8 bases of the junction left unmatched.

This clone was seen once. This chain joins TRBV18 and TRBJ2-3; 7 bases are a match to TRBD2. The CDR3 sequence is 16 residues long. Germline V gene data show CDR1 as KGHSH and CDR2 as LQKENI. The J segment lost 1 base and the V segment lost 0 bases, leaving 4 bases of the junction unmatched. The CDR3 nucleotides read TGTGCCAGCTCACCACCGGGCGGGAGCGGCACAGATACGCAGTATTTT. Amino acids: CASSPPGGSGTDTQYF.

This rearrangement joins TRBV7-8 to TRBJ2-2; D tentatively reads TRBD1 or TRBD2 (6 bases each). Germline CDR1 and CDR2: SGHVS and FQNEAQ. V was clipped by 2 bases and J by 3 bases, with 10 bases between them. This CDR3 is built from 15 residues. The CDR3 spells CASSLRRGYTGELFF. The CDR3 DNA follows: TGTGCCAGCAGCTTACGGAGGGGGTACACCGGGGAGCTGTTTTTT.

The chain's CDR3 is CATSLADDEQFF. CDR3 DNA: TGTGCCACCTCCCTAGCGGACGATGAGCAGTTCTTC. V usage is TRBV6-6 and J usage is TRBJ2-1, with 7 bases matching TRBD2. Germline V lookup: CDR1 MNHNY, CDR2 SVGAGI (reference sequence). The V and J ends lost 10 bases and 8 bases, in that order; junction bases with no gene match: 8. The CDR3 is made up of 12 amino acids.